A single sample gave rise to the 15 T cell receptor beta chains below, sequenced in a study of cytomegalovirus exposure and HLA in healthy donors. Sequencing used immunoSEQ multiplex PCR; TCRdb keeps in-frame clones, though not all of them. The sample includes more than 95,000 clones, 89% seen only once; the top ten take about 1.1%. The sample taken for sequencing was PBMCs. These receptors all stem from a woman aged 18-35 years in good health and CMV-seronegative.

The chain combines TRBV6-5 with TRBJ2-2; D is undetermined. The CDR3 length is 14 residues. From germline, CDR1 is MNHEY and CDR2 SVGAGI. V lost 2 bases, J lost 4 bases, and 8 bases lay in between. The CDR3 reads CASSYGQITGELFF. In DNA, the CDR3 is TGTGCCAGCAGTTACGGGCAGATCACCGGGGAGCTGTTTTTT.

The chain links TRBV5-1 to TRBJ2-5, with TRBD1 as a possible D gene (5 bases). CDR3 length: 15 amino acids. Germline CDR1 is SGHRS and CDR2 is YFSETQ. The V gene lost 5 bases and the J gene lost 2 bases, with 16 bases spanning the gap. CDR3 in amino acids: CASSLTDISQETQYF. For the CDR3, the DNA is TGCGCCAGCAGTTTAACGGACATATCACAAGAGACCCAGTACTTC.

The V gene is TRBV6-6, the J gene TRBJ2-4; 9 bases match TRBD1. CDR1 is MNHNY, CDR2 SVGAGI, per germline (reference sequence). V dropped 4 bases and J dropped 4; count of bases not matched to a gene: 5. The CDR3 is 15 amino acids. This chain's CDR3 is CASSSDRGRKNIQYF. Written as DNA, the CDR3 is TGTGCCAGCAGTTCGGACAGGGGAAGGAAAAACATTCAGTACTTC.

The chain carries TRBV28 and TRBJ1-2; TRBD1 agrees at 7 bases. This CDR3 region has 13 residues. Per germline, CDR1 MDHEN and CDR2 SYDVKM. Germline trimming cut 9 bases from V and 4 bases from J; bases unmatched to any gene: 8. The CDR3 nucleotides are TGTGCCAGTACAGGGGATTCAACCTATGGCTACACCTTC. The encoded protein is CASTGDSTYGYTF.

The chain recombines TRBV28 with TRBJ2-3; 8 positions agree with TRBD2. The CDR3 contains 15 residues. V was pared by 5 bases and J by 4 bases, with 8 bases of the junction left unmatched. The V gene's germline CDR1 is MDHEN and CDR2 SYDVKM. CDR3 protein: CASSPPGLGADTQYF. CDR3 nucleotide sequence: TGTGCCAGCAGTCCCCCGGGACTAGGAGCAGATACGCAGTATTTT.

This clone has a single count. The chain recombines TRBV7-9 with TRBJ1-5; D unclear. Trimming cost V 1 base and J 9 bases, with 10 bases left between them. Per the germline V gene, CDR1 is SEHNR and CDR2 is FQNEAQ (reference sequence). This CDR3 is built from 13 residues. CDR3 sequence (DNA): TGTGCCAGCAGCTTAGGCGACCGAGGGCCCCAGCATTTT. Translated: CASSLGDRGPQHF.

The chain uses TRBV5-6 and TRBJ2-7; 7 nucleotides align to TRBD1. V shed 3 bases, J shed 5 bases, and the junction held 8 bases outside the gene matches. CDR1 is SGHDT, CDR2 YYEEEE, per germline. The CDR3 spans 14 residues. CDR3 DNA: TGTGCCAGCAGCTCCACAGGGGCGAGGGACGAGCAGTACTTC. This gives the protein CASSSTGARDEQYF.

Written as DNA, the CDR3 is TGTGCCAGCAGCTTAGAGCAGGGTGAAGCTTTCTTT. Translating gives CASSLEQGEAFF. The chain joins TRBV11-2 to TRBJ1-1, with D maybe TRBD1 (5 bases). Trimming took off 0 bases at V and 7 bases at J, with 6 bases between the two ends. The CDR3 spans 12 residues. Germline V gives CDR1 SGHAT, CDR2 FQNNGV.

The table lists this clone with a count of one. This sequence joins TRBV30 and TRBJ2-7, with 7 bases identical to TRBD1. This CDR3 spans 12 amino acids. The germline gives CDR1 GTSNPN, CDR2 SVGIG (reference sequence). J gave up 9 bases and V 5 bases, and 10 bases lay outside the gene matches. CDR3 sequence (DNA): TGTGCCTGGGTTGCGGCTCCAGGGGGGCAGTACTTC. It is translated as CAWVAAPGGQYF.

This clone is a singleton in its sample. This rearrangement joins TRBV9 to TRBJ2-1; D uncertain. CDR3 length: 11 residues. Germline lookup yields CDR1 SGDLS and CDR2 YYNGEE. Trimming stripped 4 bases from V and 10 bases from J, with 9 bases between. CDR3 coding DNA: TGTGCCAGCAGCACCCACGGGGAGCAGTTCTTC. It yields the protein CASSTHGEQFF.

This clone was seen ten or more times. V usage is TRBV28 and J usage is TRBJ2-2; maybe TRBD1 (5 bases). Germline lookup yields CDR1 MDHEN and CDR2 SYDVKM. CDR3 length equals 13 residues. The V end lost 4 bases, the J end lost 5 bases, and 8 bases lay between the germline ends. The CDR3 DNA follows: TGTGCCAGCAGTTCAAGACAGACCGGGGAGCTGTTTTTT. This codes for CASSSRQTGELFF.

The rearrangement links TRBV18 to TRBJ1-3, with 7 nucleotides matching TRBD1. Germline values: CDR1 KGHSH, CDR2 LQKENI. J lost 4 bases, V lost 4 bases, and 10 bases had no gene match. The CDR3 is 16 residues long. CDR3 in DNA: TGTGCCAGCTCACGAAGGGGGCCCCAAACAGGAAACACCATATATTTT. Its protein is CASSRRGPQTGNTIYF.

This chain joins TRBV5-6 and TRBJ2-3; 9 bases agree with TRBD2. The CDR3 extends over 17 amino acids. Looked up from germline, CDR1 is SGHDT and CDR2 is YYEEEE. V lost 1 base to trimming and J lost 2 bases; unmatched junction nucleotides: 8. This CDR3 is CASSLMLAGANTDTQYF. CDR3 coding DNA: TGTGCCAGCAGCTTGATGTTAGCGGGGGCTAACACAGATACGCAGTATTTT.

This chain uses TRBV7-2 with TRBJ1-3, with TRBD1 matching over 7 bases. V lost 6 bases and J lost 2; bases outside the gene matches: 1. CDR3 length: 13 residues. Germline V gives CDR1 SGHTA, CDR2 FQGNSA. CDR3 region: CASRDRTGNTIYF. CDR3 nucleotide sequence: TGTGCCAGCAGGGACAGGACTGGAAACACCATATATTTT. The full variable domain, completed using reference TRBV7-2 and TRBJ1-3, is GAGVSQSPSNKVTEKGKDVELRCDPISGHTALYWYRQSLGQGLEFLIYFQGNSAPDKSGLPSDRFSAERTGGSVSTLTIQRTQQEDSAVYLCASRDRTGNTIYFGEGSWLTVV.

CDR3 nucleotides: TGTGCCAGCAGTGGCGGGGTTGCGACAGATACGCAGTATTTT. It is translated as CASSGGVATDTQYF. The chain is built from TRBV5-4 and TRBJ2-3; D is perhaps TRBD2 (6 bases). Trimming cost V 5 bases and J 3 bases, with 13 bases left between them. Germline assignment: CDR1 SGHNT and CDR2 YYREEE (reference sequence). The length of the CDR3 is 14 residues.